A selection of T cell receptor beta chains follows, all from one sample in a study of CD4 T cells in relation to SARS-CoV-2 and coronaviruses. Profiled with immunoSEQ multiplex PCR; TCRdb holds only in-frame clones, not every one. The sample consists of tens of thousands of clones, 85% to 95% of them appearing once. Source material: naive CD4+ T cells from PBMCs. The receptors originated from a human donor in good health. Both conserved end residues are part of each CDR3. The D gene is left open where the match is weak. Rows give clone size only sometimes, using once, few, many, or a class for an expanded clone.

>TRBD2|.|TRBV7-3|TRBJ2-1
TGTGCCAGCAGCTTTAGCGGGGGTAGAGGCAATGAGCAGTTCTTC
CASSFSGGRGNEQFF
>TRBD2|.|TRBV6-2/TRBV6-3|TRBJ2-1
TGTGCCAGCAGTTACTCGAGTCCCCGGGGGGATAACAATGAGCAGTTCTTC
CASSYSSPRGDNNEQFF
>TRBD1|.|TRBV25-1|TRBJ1-1
TGTGCCAGCAGTGGCACCGGGACAGGAGAAGCTTTCTTT
CASSGTGTGEAFF
>TRBD2|.|TRBV7-9|TRBJ2-7
TGTGCCAGCAGCGATACGGGGGAGGGAGGAATCAGCTACGAGCAGTACTTC
CASSDTGEGGISYEQYF
>TRBD2|.|TRBV5-1|TRBJ2-3
TGCGCCAGCAGCTTCTCTAGCGGGGGGGATACGCAGTATTTT
CASSFSSGGDTQYF
>TRBD2|.|TRBV2|TRBJ2-3
TGTGCCAGCAGGTGGACGGCTAGCGGGGACACAGATACGCAGTATTTT
CASRWTASGDTDTQYF
>TRBD1|.|TRBV19|TRBJ2-2
TGTGCCAGTAGTAAAACAGGGGGAGGGAACACCGGGGAGCTGTTTTTT
CASSKTGGGNTGELFF
>TRBD2|.|TRBV15|TRBJ2-1
TGTGCCACCAGCAGAGGTGTCTCGGGCGGGGGGTACAATGAGCAGTTCTTC
CATSRGVSGGGYNEQFF
>TRBD2|.|TRBV29-1|TRBJ2-3
TGCAGCGCCGGGACTAGCTTTTTTAGAGATACGCAGTATTTT
CSAGTSFFRDTQYF
>.|.|TRBV18|TRBJ2-6
TGTGCCAGCTCACCGGACAACTCTGGGGCCAACGTCCTGACTTTC
CASSPDNSGANVLTF
>.|.|TRBV6-5|TRBJ2-7
TGTGCCAGCAGTTATACTTACGGGCAGAGCTCCTACGAGCAGTACTTC
CASSYTYGQSSYEQYF
>.|.|TRBV7-9|TRBJ1-5
TGTGCCAGCAGCCACAGGGAAATCAATCAGCCCCAGCATTTT
CASSHREINQPQHF
>.|.|TRBV5-6|TRBJ2-3
TGTGCCAGCAGCTCCTGGGGGGCAATAAGCACAGATACGCAGTATTTT
CASSSWGAISTDTQYF
>.|.|TRBV6-1|TRBJ1-6
TGTGCCAGCAGTGAAGAGGGGCGCAATAATTCACCCCTCCACTTT
CASSEEGRNNSPLHF
>.|.|TRBV14|TRBJ2-3
TGTGCCAGCAGCCTCAACCGGGACTGGCGCACAGATACGCAGTATTTT
CASSLNRDWRTDTQYF
>TRBD2|.|TRBV6-2/TRBV6-3|TRBJ2-1
TGTGCCAGCAGTACAAGACTAGCGGGGTCCTACAATGAGCAGTTCTTC
CASSTRLAGSYNEQFF
>TRBD1|.|TRBV5-4|TRBJ1-2
TGTGCCAGCAGCTCGCCGGGACAGGGAGGAAGTGGCTACACCTTC
CASSSPGQGGSGYTF
>TRBD1|.|TRBV28|TRBJ1-3
TGTGCCAGCAGTCGGACAGGGAATGGAAACACCATATATTTT
CASSRTGNGNTIYF
>.|.|TRBV7-2|TRBJ2-2
TGTGCCAGCAGCTTAGTCTTCCGGGCAGGGAACACCGGGGAGCTGTTTTTT
CASSLVFRAGNTGELFF
>.|once|TRBV29-1|TRBJ1-3
TGCAGCGTCGCGGACGGGAACTCTGGAAACACCATATATTTT
CSVADGNSGNTIYF
>.|.|TRBV3-1/TRBV3-2|TRBJ2-7
TGTGCCAGCAGCCCAGGGATGGGGGACGCAGCCTACGAGCAGTACTTC
CASSPGMGDAAYEQYF
>.|.|TRBV7-9|TRBJ2-3
TGTGCCAGCAGCTCTGGGACAGATACGCAGTATTTT
CASSSGTDTQYF
>TRBD1|few|TRBV7-3|TRBJ1-5
TGTGCCAGCAGCTTAATAGGACCTGTGGGACAGGGAGACAATCAGCCCCAGCATTTT
CASSLIGPVGQGDNQPQHF
>TRBD1|.|TRBV7-8|TRBJ1-1
TGTGCCAGCAGCTTAGCAGCAGGGGGCACTGAAGCTTTCTTT
CASSLAAGGTEAFF
>TRBD1|.|TRBV5-6|TRBJ2-2
TGTGCCAGCAGCTCCTCTACCGGGACAGGGTGGACCGGGGAGCTGTTTTTT
CASSSSTGTGWTGELFF
>TRBD1|once|TRBV24-1|TRBJ1-1
TGTGCCACCAGTGACCCCAGGACAGGGGACACTGAAGCTTTCTTT
CATSDPRTGDTEAFF
>.|once|TRBV7-2|TRBJ2-5
TGTGCCAGCAGCTTAGCTATGGGGAAACAAGAGACCCAGTACTTC
CASSLAMGKQETQYF
>.|.|TRBV7-3|TRBJ2-3
TGTGCCAGCAGCTTTTTAGGCACAGATACGCAGTATTTT
CASSFLGTDTQYF
>TRBD1|.|TRBV3-1/TRBV3-2|TRBJ2-2
TGTGCCAGCAGCCAATACCTTGCAGGGGGCACCGGGGAGCTGTTTTTT
CASSQYLAGGTGELFF
>TRBD2|.|TRBV4-1|TRBJ2-3
TGCGCCAGCAGGTTCGTGGGGGGGGGTTCAGATACGCAGTATTTT
CASRFVGGGSDTQYF
>TRBD1|.|TRBV18|TRBJ2-4
TGTGCCAGCTCACCGGGACAGGGGGCGCGGGCCATTCAGTACTTC
CASSPGQGARAIQYF
>.|few|TRBV6-2/TRBV6-3|TRBJ1-1
TGTGCCAGCAGTCCAGCTTCAGGGAACACTGAAGCTTTCTTT
CASSPASGNTEAFF
>.|.|TRBV19|TRBJ2-5
TGTGCCAGTAGTACCCCCAGGGAACAAGAGACCCAGTACTTC
CASSTPREQETQYF
>.|.|TRBV30|TRBJ1-1
TGTGCCTGCCCACAACGGGCGGGCACTGAAGCTTTCTTT
CACPQRAGTEAFF
>.|.|TRBV6-2/TRBV6-3|TRBJ1-2
TGTGCCAGCAGTTACCCTGGACGGTTCTCTAACTATGGCTACACCTTC
CASSYPGRFSNYGYTF
>.|.|TRBV20-1|TRBJ1-1
TGCAGTGCAGCACAGGTTACGGAAGCTTTCTTT
CSAAQVTEAFF
>.|.|TRBV12-5|TRBJ1-2
TGTGCTAGTGGTTTGCCAGGGACGGTAAAAAAGAACTATGGCTACACCTTC
CASGLPGTVKKNYGYTF
>.|once|TRBV19|TRBJ2-1
TGTGCCAGTAGTATAGCGCCTCCCTCCTACAATGAGCAGTTCTTC
CASSIAPPSYNEQFF
>TRBD2|.|TRBV7-3|TRBJ2-7
TGTGCCAGCAGCTTAACGGGAGGGTCCTCCTACGAGCAGTACTTC
CASSLTGGSSYEQYF
>.|.|TRBV2|TRBJ2-5
TGTGCCAGCACCCCGGGGGTTCAAGAGACCCAGTACTTC
CASTPGVQETQYF
>TRBD1|.|TRBV29-1|TRBJ1-2
TGCAGCGTGCCCCTGAGGGACAGCTATGGCTACACCTTC
CSVPLRDSYGYTF
>.|.|TRBV5-1|TRBJ2-5
TGCGCCAGCAGCTCGCAAGAGACCCAGTACTTC
CASSSQETQYF
>TRBD2|.|TRBV6-2/TRBV6-3|TRBJ2-1
TGTGCCAGCAGTTACTCGAGGACTAGCGGGAATGAGCAGTTCTTC
CASSYSRTSGNEQFF
>TRBD2|.|TRBV5-1|TRBJ2-2
TGCGCCAGCAGCTGGGGACTAGCGGGAGGACTTAACGGGGAGCTGTTTTTT
CASSWGLAGGLNGELFF
>.|.|TRBV19|TRBJ2-2
TGTGCCAGTAACCCGGGCACCGGGGAGCTGTTTTTT
CASNPGTGELFF